The rows below give T cell receptor beta chains drawn from one sample of a study of blood T cells in healthy people across ages. TCRdb analysed the 5' RACE reads with MiXCR anew, one entry per CDR3 protein. This sample has nearly 800,000 distinct CDR3 sequences, with approximately 53% found just once. The sample was blood. The receptors were sampled from a man aged 40-50 years in good health. The CDR3 runs from the conserved cysteine through the conserved F or W. The D gene is left open where the match is weak. Size is omitted from some rows. Given values are once, few, many or a class for expanded clones.

abundance	j_gene	d_gene	v_gene	CDR3aa	CDR3nt
NA	TRBJ2-5	TRBD1	TRBV28	CASSPQGKAQETQYF	TGTGCCAGCAGTCCACAGGGGAAGGCACAAGAGACCCAGTACTTC
NA	TRBJ2-5	TRBD1	TRBV5-1	CASSSTGDGEETQYF	TGCGCCAGCAGCTCGACAGGGGACGGTGAAGAGACCCAGTACTTC
few	TRBJ2-5	NA	TRBV28	CASRVRGQETQYF	TGTGCCAGCAGGGTCAGGGGCCAAGAGACCCAGTACTTC
NA	TRBJ2-1	NA	TRBV20-1	CSARRSSYNEQFF	TGCAGTGCTAGGAGGAGCTCCTACAATGAGCAGTTCTTC
NA	TRBJ2-7	TRBD1	TRBV4-3	CASSQDEGAADEQYF	TGCGCCAGCAGCCAAGATGAGGGGGCAGCGGACGAGCAGTACTTC
NA	TRBJ2-3	NA	TRBV20-1	CSARDQLTSDTQYF	TGCAGTGCTAGAGATCAACTTACGTCAGATACGCAGTATTTT
NA	TRBJ2-3	NA	TRBV7-2	CASTHLGDTQYF	TGTGCCAGCACCCACTTGGGTGATACGCAGTATTTT
NA	TRBJ2-5	TRBD1	TRBV7-2	CASSLGTAYQKTQYF	TGTGCCAGCAGCCTTGGGACAGCCTACCAAAAGACCCAGTACTTC
few	TRBJ2-5	TRBD2	TRBV12-3/TRBV12-4	CASRGIAGGIQETQYF	TGTGCCAGCAGGGGCATAGCGGGGGGAATCCAAGAGACCCAGTACTTC
once	TRBJ2-3	NA	TRBV2	CASSEAAGLFPQYF	TGTGCCAGCAGTGAAGCGGCAGGCTTGTTCCCGCAGTATTTT
NA	TRBJ1-1	NA	TRBV5-8	CASSLAVTANTEAFF	TGTGCCAGCAGCTTGGCTGTGACAGCGAACACTGAAGCTTTCTTT
NA	TRBJ2-3	TRBD1	TRBV5-5	CASSLQGLGATDTQYF	TGTGCCAGCAGCCTACAGGGGTTAGGCGCCACAGATACGCAGTATTTT
NA	TRBJ2-2	TRBD2	TRBV28	CASRASGSNTGELFF	TGTGCCAGCAGGGCTAGCGGGAGTAACACCGGGGAGCTGTTTTTT
NA	TRBJ2-2	NA	TRBV29-1	CSVDGQGLTGELFF	TGCAGCGTTGACGGGCAGGGTCTCACCGGGGAGCTGTTTTTT
NA	TRBJ2-1	TRBD1	TRBV9	CASSAQSTGREQFF	TGTGCCAGCAGCGCGCAATCGACAGGGCGGGAGCAGTTCTTC
once	TRBJ2-5	TRBD2	TRBV20-1	CSAIGQVRAGGANEQYF	TGCAGTGCTATCGGCCAGGTTAGAGCGGGAGGGGCCAATGAGCAGTACTTC
NA	TRBJ2-5	TRBD2	TRBV6-5	CASSYFGGSPQETQYF	TGTGCCAGCAGTTATTTCGGCGGGAGCCCCCAAGAGACCCAGTACTTC
NA	TRBJ2-5	NA	TRBV7-9	CASIEPGPETQYF	TGTGCCAGCATCGAGCCAGGCCCAGAGACCCAGTACTTC
NA	TRBJ2-3	NA	TRBV20-1	CSATQGSTDTQYF	TGCAGTGCTACACAAGGTAGCACAGATACGCAGTATTTT
NA	TRBJ1-4	NA	TRBV27	CASSLSSGAEHEKLFF	TGTGCCAGCAGTTTATCATCAGGGGCCGAACATGAAAAACTGTTTTTT
NA	TRBJ2-7	NA	TRBV7-3	CASSPSASYEQYF	TGTGCCAGCAGCCCTAGCGCGTCCTACGAGCAGTACTTC
few	TRBJ2-7	NA	TRBV27	CASSRHNNEQYF	TGTGCCAGCAGCAGACATAACAATGAGCAGTACTTC
NA	TRBJ2-3	NA	TRBV20-1	CSATGIESTDTQYF	TGCAGTGCTACGGGCATAGAGAGCACAGATACGCAGTATTTT
NA	TRBJ2-4	NA	TRBV10-3	CAISTGEGKNIQYF	TGTGCCATCAGTACAGGGGAGGGCAAAAACATTCAGTACTTC
NA	TRBJ2-5	NA	TRBV3-1	CASSQWVGGETQYF	TGTGCCAGCAGCCAATGGGTAGGGGGGGAGACCCAGTACTTC
NA	TRBJ1-1	NA	TRBV20-1	CSARTHRQLNTEAFF	TGCAGTGCTAGAACCCACAGACAGCTGAACACTGAAGCTTTCTTT
NA	TRBJ2-1	TRBD1	TRBV11-1	CASSTDKRGQGGNEQFF	TGTGCCAGCAGTACAGACAAGAGGGGACAGGGGGGCAATGAGCAGTTCTTC
NA	TRBJ2-3	NA	TRBV7-2	CASSLIGRGDTQYF	TGTGCCAGCAGCTTAATCGGGCGGGGAGATACGCAGTATTTT
NA	TRBJ2-7	NA	TRBV7-9	CASSLSGGLYEQYF	TGTGCCAGCAGCTTATCGGGCGGGCTCTACGAGCAGTACTTC
NA	TRBJ2-3	TRBD2	TRBV7-2	CASSRGGTSGGAAQYF	TGTGCCAGCAGCAGGGGTGGGACTAGCGGGGGGGCTGCGCAGTATTTT
NA	TRBJ2-5	TRBD2	TRBV29-1	CSVGVGTSGVIVNEQYF	TGCAGCGTTGGTGTCGGGACTAGCGGGGTGATAGTTAATGAGCAGTACTTC
NA	TRBJ2-7	NA	TRBV27	CASIIKSGVSSYEQYF	TGTGCCAGCATCATTAAGTCAGGCGTGAGCTCCTACGAGCAGTACTTC
few	TRBJ2-1	TRBD2	TRBV5-1	CASSSGRTSGSYNEQFF	TGCGCCAGCAGCTCGGGCAGGACTAGCGGCTCATACAATGAGCAGTTCTTC
once	TRBJ2-3	NA	TRBV9	CASSVGGGGALDTQYF	TGTGCCAGCAGCGTAGGAGGTGGGGGGGCCTTGGATACGCAGTATTTT
NA	TRBJ2-3	TRBD2	TRBV5-1	CASSVGLASDTQYF	TGCGCCAGCAGCGTGGGACTAGCTTCCGATACGCAGTATTTT
few	TRBJ2-7	TRBD2	TRBV27	CASSFGTSGYEQYF	TGTGCCAGCAGTTTCGGGACTAGCGGCTACGAGCAGTACTTC
NA	TRBJ1-1	NA	TRBV18	CASSPVEQRDTEAFF	TGTGCCAGCTCACCAGTGGAACAGAGGGACACTGAAGCTTTCTTT
few	TRBJ2-3	TRBD1	TRBV4-1	CASSQVRDRGSSTDTQYF	TGCGCCAGCAGCCAAGTCCGGGACAGGGGGTCTAGCACAGATACGCAGTATTTT
many	TRBJ1-2	NA	TRBV20-1	CSASQVVNYGYTF	TGCAGTGCTAGTCAGGTCGTAAACTATGGCTACACCTTC
few	TRBJ2-7	TRBD2	TRBV7-2	CASSLRTSGIYEQYF	TGTGCCAGCAGCCTTAGGACTAGCGGGATTTACGAGCAGTACTTC